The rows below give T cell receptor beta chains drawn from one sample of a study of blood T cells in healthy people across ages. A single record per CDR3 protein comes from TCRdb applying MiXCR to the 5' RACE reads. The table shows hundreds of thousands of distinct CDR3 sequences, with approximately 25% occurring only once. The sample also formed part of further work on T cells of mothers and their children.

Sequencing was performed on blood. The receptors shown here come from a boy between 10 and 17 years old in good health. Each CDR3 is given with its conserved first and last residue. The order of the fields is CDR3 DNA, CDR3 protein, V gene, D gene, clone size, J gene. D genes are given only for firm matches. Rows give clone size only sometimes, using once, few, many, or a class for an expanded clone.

cdr3_nt: TGTGCCAGCTCACCAGACTGGCAAGAGACCCAGTACTTC
cdr3_aa: CASSPDWQETQYF
v_call: TRBV18
d_call: -
clone_size: -
j_call: TRBJ2-5

cdr3_nt: TGTGCCAGCAGCTTTACCGGGACCTTCCAAGAGACCCAGTACTTC
cdr3_aa: CASSFTGTFQETQYF
v_call: TRBV12-3/TRBV12-4
d_call: -
clone_size: few
j_call: TRBJ2-5

cdr3_nt: TGTGCCAGCAGCCAAAGAGGCTCCGCGGCTGGCTACACCTTC
cdr3_aa: CASSQRGSAAGYTF
v_call: TRBV4-2
d_call: -
clone_size: few
j_call: TRBJ1-2

cdr3_nt: TGTGCCAGCAGCCAAGAGGGAGCGGGGGGGCCCGCAGATACGCAGTATTTT
cdr3_aa: CASSQEGAGGPADTQYF
v_call: TRBV4-2
d_call: TRBD2
clone_size: -
j_call: TRBJ2-3

cdr3_nt: TGTGCCAGAAGTCCGGACAGGGTAGTCTGGAATGAGCAGTTCTTC
cdr3_aa: CARSPDRVVWNEQFF
v_call: TRBV6-5
d_call: TRBD1
clone_size: -
j_call: TRBJ2-1

cdr3_nt: TGTGCCACGCAGACGGAGCAACAAGAGACCCAGTACTTC
cdr3_aa: CATQTEQQETQYF
v_call: TRBV10-3
d_call: -
clone_size: -
j_call: TRBJ2-5

cdr3_nt: TGCAGTGCTAGAGAGGGGTCGACATACACAGATACGCAGTATTTT
cdr3_aa: CSAREGSTYTDTQYF
v_call: TRBV20-1
d_call: -
clone_size: few
j_call: TRBJ2-3

cdr3_nt: TGTGCCAGCAGCCGTGACAGGGGCGGGCAAGAGACCCAGTACTTC
cdr3_aa: CASSRDRGGQETQYF
v_call: TRBV7-2
d_call: TRBD1
clone_size: few
j_call: TRBJ2-5

cdr3_nt: TGCAGTGCTGCAAGCGGGAGATCCTACAATGAGCAGTTCTTC
cdr3_aa: CSAASGRSYNEQFF
v_call: TRBV20-1
d_call: TRBD2
clone_size: -
j_call: TRBJ2-1

cdr3_nt: TGTGCCAGCAGCCCTTATCCACCAGCGGGAGGGCCCTACGAGCAGTACTTC
cdr3_aa: CASSPYPPAGGPYEQYF
v_call: TRBV3-1
d_call: TRBD2
clone_size: -
j_call: TRBJ2-7

cdr3_nt: TGTGCCACCAGTGAGGCACAGGGGGAGTTTCAGCCCCAGCATTTT
cdr3_aa: CATSEAQGEFQPQHF
v_call: TRBV24-1
d_call: TRBD1
clone_size: few
j_call: TRBJ1-5

cdr3_nt: TGCGCCAGCAGCCACCCCGGGACAGGGGGCGAAAAACTGTTTTTT
cdr3_aa: CASSHPGTGGEKLFF
v_call: TRBV4-1
d_call: TRBD1
clone_size: few
j_call: TRBJ1-4

cdr3_nt: TGCGCCAGCAGCTTTTTGCTAGCGGGAGGTACGGGCAATGAGCAGTTCTTC
cdr3_aa: CASSFLLAGGTGNEQFF
v_call: TRBV5-1
d_call: TRBD2
clone_size: -
j_call: TRBJ2-1

cdr3_nt: TGTGCCAGCAGCTTAGTGGCAGACAGGAGTGAAAAACTGTTTTTT
cdr3_aa: CASSLVADRSEKLFF
v_call: TRBV7-2
d_call: -
clone_size: -
j_call: TRBJ1-4

cdr3_nt: TGTGCCAGCATCCACGTCTTGGGGACCGGGGAGCTGTTTTTT
cdr3_aa: CASIHVLGTGELFF
v_call: TRBV12-3/TRBV12-4
d_call: -
clone_size: -
j_call: TRBJ2-2

cdr3_nt: TGCAGCGTTGGGGGACAGGGAATTGAAGCTAACTATGGCTACACCTTC
cdr3_aa: CSVGGQGIEANYGYTF
v_call: TRBV29-1
d_call: TRBD1
clone_size: -
j_call: TRBJ1-2

cdr3_nt: TGTGCCAGCAGCACTAGGGGGCAACTAGCGGGTTCCCGCACAGATACGCAGTATTTT
cdr3_aa: CASSTRGQLAGSRTDTQYF
v_call: TRBV7-2
d_call: TRBD2
clone_size: -
j_call: TRBJ2-3